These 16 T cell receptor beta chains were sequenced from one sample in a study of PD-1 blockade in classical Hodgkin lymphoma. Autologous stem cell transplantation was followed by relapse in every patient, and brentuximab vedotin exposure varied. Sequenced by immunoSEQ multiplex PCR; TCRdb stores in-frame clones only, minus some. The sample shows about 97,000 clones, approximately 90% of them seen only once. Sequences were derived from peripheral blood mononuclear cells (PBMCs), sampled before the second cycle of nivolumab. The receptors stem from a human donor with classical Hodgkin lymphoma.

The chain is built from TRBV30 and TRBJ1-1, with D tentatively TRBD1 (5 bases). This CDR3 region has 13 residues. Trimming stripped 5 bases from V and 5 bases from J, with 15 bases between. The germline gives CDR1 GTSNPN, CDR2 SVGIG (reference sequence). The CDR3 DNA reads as TGTGCCTGGGACCCTGAACGGGGGACTGAAGCTTTCTTT. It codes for CAWDPERGTEAFF.

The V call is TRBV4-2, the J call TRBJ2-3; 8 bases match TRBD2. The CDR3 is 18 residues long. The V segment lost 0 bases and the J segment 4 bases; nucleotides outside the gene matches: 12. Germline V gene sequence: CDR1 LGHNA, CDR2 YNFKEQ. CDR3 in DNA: TGTGCCAGCAGCCAAGATCCCCCCGGGGGGGCTTACTCAGATACGCAGTATTTT. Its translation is CASSQDPPGGAYSDTQYF.

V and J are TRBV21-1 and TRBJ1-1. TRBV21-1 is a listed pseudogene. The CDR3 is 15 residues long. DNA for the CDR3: TGTGCCAGCAGCATTAGCATAGCAATTCGCACTGAAGCTTTCTTT. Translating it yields CASSISIAIRTEAFF.

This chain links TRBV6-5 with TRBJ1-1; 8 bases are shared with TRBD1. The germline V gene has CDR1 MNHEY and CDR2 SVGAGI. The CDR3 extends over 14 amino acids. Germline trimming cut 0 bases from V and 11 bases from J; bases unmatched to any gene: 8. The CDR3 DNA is TGTGCCAGCAGTTACTCCCAGGGGGCGATTAATGCTTTCTTT. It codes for CASSYSQGAINAFF.

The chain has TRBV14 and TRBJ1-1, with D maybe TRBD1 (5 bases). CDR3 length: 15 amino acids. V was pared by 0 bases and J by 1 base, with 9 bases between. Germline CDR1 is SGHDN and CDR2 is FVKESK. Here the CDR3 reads CASSQDWGTNTEAFF. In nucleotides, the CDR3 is TGTGCCAGCAGCCAAGATTGGGGGACGAACACTGAAGCTTTCTTT.

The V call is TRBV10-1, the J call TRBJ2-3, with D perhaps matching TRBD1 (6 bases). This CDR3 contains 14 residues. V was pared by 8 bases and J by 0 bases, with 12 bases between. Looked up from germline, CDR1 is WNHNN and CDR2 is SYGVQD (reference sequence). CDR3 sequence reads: CASGRDTSTDTQYF. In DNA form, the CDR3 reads TGCGCCAGCGGCCGGGACACCAGCACAGATACGCAGTATTTT.

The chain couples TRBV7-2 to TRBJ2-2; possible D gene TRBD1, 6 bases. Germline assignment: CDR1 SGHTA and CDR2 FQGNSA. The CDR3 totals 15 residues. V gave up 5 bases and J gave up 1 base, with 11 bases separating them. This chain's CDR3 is CASSQPGQNTGELFF. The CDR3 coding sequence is TGTGCCAGCAGCCAACCGGGACAGAACACCGGGGAGCTGTTTTTT. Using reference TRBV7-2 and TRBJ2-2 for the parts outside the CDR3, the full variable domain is GAGVSQSPSNKVTEKGKDVELRCDPISGHTALYWYRQSLGQGLEFLIYFQGNSAPDKSGLPSDRFSAERTGGSVSTLTIQRTQQEDSAVYLCASSQPGQNTGELFFGEGSRLTVL.

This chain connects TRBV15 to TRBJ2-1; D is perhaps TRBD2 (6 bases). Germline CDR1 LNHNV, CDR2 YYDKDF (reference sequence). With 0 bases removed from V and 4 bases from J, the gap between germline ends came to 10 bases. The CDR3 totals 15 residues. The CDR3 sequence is CATSRDLGTYNEQFF. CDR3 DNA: TGTGCCACCAGCAGAGATCTGGGGACTTACAATGAGCAGTTCTTC.

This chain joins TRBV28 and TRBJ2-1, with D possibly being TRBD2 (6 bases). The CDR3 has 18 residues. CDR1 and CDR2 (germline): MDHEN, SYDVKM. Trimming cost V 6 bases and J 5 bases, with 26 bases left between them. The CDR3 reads CASSRDSASGPRDNEQFF. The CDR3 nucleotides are TGTGCCAGCAGCCGGGACTCAGCGTCGGGGCCTAGGGACAATGAGCAGTTCTTC.

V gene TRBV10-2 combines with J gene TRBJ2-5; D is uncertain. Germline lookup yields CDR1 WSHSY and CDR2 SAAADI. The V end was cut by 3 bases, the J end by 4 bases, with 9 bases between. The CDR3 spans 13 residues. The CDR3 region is CASSDNSGETQYF. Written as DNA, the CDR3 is TGCGCCAGCAGTGATAACTCGGGAGAGACCCAGTACTTC.

CDR3 bases: TGTGCCTGGAGTGGATCCCTGGGACACTACCAAGAGACCCAGTACTTC. This encodes CAWSGSLGHYQETQYF. The rearrangement links TRBV30 to TRBJ2-5, with D tentatively TRBD1 (6 bases). Germline lookup yields CDR1 GTSNPN and CDR2 SVGIG (reference sequence). The CDR3 sequence is 16 residues long. V was shortened by 1 base and J by 0 bases, with 15 bases between the two germline ends.

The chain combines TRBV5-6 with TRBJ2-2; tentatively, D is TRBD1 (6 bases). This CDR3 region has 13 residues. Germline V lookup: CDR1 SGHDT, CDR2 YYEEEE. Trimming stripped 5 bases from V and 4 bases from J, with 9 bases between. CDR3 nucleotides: TGTGCCAGCAGGGACAGCACCACCGGGGAGCTGTTTTTT. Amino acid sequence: CASRDSTTGELFF.

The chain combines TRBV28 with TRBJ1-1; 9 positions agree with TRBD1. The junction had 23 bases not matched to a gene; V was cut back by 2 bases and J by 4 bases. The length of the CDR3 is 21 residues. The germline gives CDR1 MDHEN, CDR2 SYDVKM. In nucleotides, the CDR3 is TGTGCCAGCAGTTTACATGCCATGGGCACGGGGACAGGGCTTGGGAGCACTGAAGCTTTCTTT. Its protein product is CASSLHAMGTGTGLGSTEAFF. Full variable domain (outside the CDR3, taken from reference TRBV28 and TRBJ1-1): DVKVTQSSRYLVKRTGEKVFLECVQDMDHENMFWYRQDPGLGLRLIYFSYDVKMKEKGDIPEGYSVSREKKERFSLILESASTNQTSMYLCASSLHAMGTGTGLGSTEAFFGQGTRLTVV.

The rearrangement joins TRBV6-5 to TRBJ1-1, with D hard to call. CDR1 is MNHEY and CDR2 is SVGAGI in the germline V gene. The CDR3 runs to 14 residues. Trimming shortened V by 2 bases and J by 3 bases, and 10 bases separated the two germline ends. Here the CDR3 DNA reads TGTGCCAGCAGTTACCCTCACCGGGACACTGAAGCTTTCTTT. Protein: CASSYPHRDTEAFF.

Here the CDR3 DNA reads TGTGCCAGCAGCTTAGGGTCCGCTGGGAACACTGAAGCTTTCTTT. It is translated as CASSLGSAGNTEAFF. The chain couples TRBV7-2 to TRBJ1-1; D gene uncertain. CDR3 size: 15 residues. The germline V and J ends were trimmed by 1 base and 1 base, with 10 bases remaining between them. CDR1 is SGHTA, CDR2 FQGNSA, per germline. The full variable domain, its missing parts supplied by reference TRBV7-2 and TRBJ1-1, is GAGVSQSPSNKVTEKGKDVELRCDPISGHTALYWYRQSLGQGLEFLIYFQGNSAPDKSGLPSDRFSAERTGGSVSTLTIQRTQQEDSAVYLCASSLGSAGNTEAFFGQGTRLTVV.

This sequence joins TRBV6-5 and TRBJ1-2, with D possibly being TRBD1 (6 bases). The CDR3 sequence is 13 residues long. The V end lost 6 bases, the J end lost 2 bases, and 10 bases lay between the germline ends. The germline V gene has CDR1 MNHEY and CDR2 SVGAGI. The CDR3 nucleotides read TGTGCCAGCAGAGAAGGGGGAAACTATGGCTACACCTTC. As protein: CASREGGNYGYTF.